Included here is one T cell receptor (beta chain) sequence, with context. Its antigen is undetermined. This same CDR3 is encoded by further DNA sequences in the sample. Each subset's genomic DNA was split evenly across several immunoSEQ plates. Clones were sequenced by immunoSEQ multiplex PCR, and TCRdb holds only the in-frame ones, with some missing. The sample has 2.5 million or so clones, over 85% seen once. The data stem from a study of shared clonotypes between healthy human individuals. Study results and caveats: For naive CD4 cells, roughly 5% of clonotypes were shared across a handful of donors.

The donors, healthy adults who were HIV-negative, had experienced no recent acute infections or vaccinations. Every one of the donors was a Caucasian adult that lived in Nashville, Tennessee. This CDR3 spans 14 amino acids. V lost 0 bases, J lost 1 base, and 7 bases lay in between. The V gene's germline CDR1 is MNHNY and CDR2 SVGAGI (reference sequence). The source is a young man in good health. Sequenced: naive CD4+ T cells sorted from blood. Subset meaning: CD45RA+ positively selected. The chain has TRBV6-6 and TRBJ2-7; possible D gene TRBD1, 6 bases. The CDR3 region is CASSYSGGSYEQYF. CDR3 coding DNA: TGTGCCAGCAGTTACTCAGGGGGTTCCTACGAGCAGTACTTC.